These T cell receptor beta chains were read from a single sample in a study of OX40 agonist ivuxolimab in advanced cancers. Assay used: immunoSEQ multiplex PCR; TCRdb lists only in-frame clones, some missing. The sample includes more than 80,000 clones, about 90% of them seen just once. The specimen comprised CD4+ or CD8+ T cells sorted from blood, sampled in a trial of the OX40 agonist ivuxolimab. The receptors derive from an adult with an advanced solid tumor such as melanoma, head and neck, liver or kidney cancer. Each CDR3 is given with its conserved first and last residue. The D gene is left open where the match is weak. Clone size, where shown, is once, few, many, or a class for clones that have expanded.

D gene,clone size,CDR3 length,J gene,V gene,CDR3 protein,CDR3 DNA
.,.,14,TRBJ1-4,TRBV15,CATSRGGPNEKLFF,TGTGCCACCAGCAGAGGAGGTCCTAATGAAAAACTGTTTTTT
.,.,13,TRBJ2-2,TRBV11-2,CASSASAAGELFF,TGTGCCAGCAGCGCCTCCGCGGCCGGGGAGCTGTTTTTT
TRBD2,.,17,TRBJ2-2,TRBV30,CAWSVLSGLAGSGELFF,TGTGCCTGGAGTGTATTATCGGGGCTAGCGGGGTCCGGGGAGCTGTTTTTT
.,.,16,TRBJ2-6,TRBV18,CASSAIQGYGANVLTF,TGTGCCAGCTCTGCGATACAGGGCTACGGGGCCAACGTCCTGACTTTC
.,.,15,TRBJ2-2,TRBV2,CASSPPGGNTGELFF,TGTGCCAGCAGTCCACCTGGAGGGAACACCGGGGAGCTGTTTTTT
TRBD2,.,18,TRBJ2-2,TRBV9,CASSVAGGGSVNTGELFF,TGTGCCAGCAGCGTAGCTGGGGGGGGAAGCGTTAACACCGGGGAGCTGTTTTTT
.,.,14,TRBJ2-7,TRBV7-8,CASRRPGSGNEQYF,TGTGCCAGCAGAAGACCAGGGTCCGGGAACGAGCAGTACTTC
.,.,13,TRBJ1-5,TRBV18,CASSQGSQEPQHF,TGTGCCAGCTCACAGGGAAGCCAGGAGCCCCAGCATTTT
TRBD1,.,15,TRBJ1-4,TRBV6-6,CASSRTGQGNEKLFF,TGTGCCAGCAGCCGTACGGGACAGGGAAATGAAAAACTGTTTTTT
TRBD2,.,19,TRBJ2-1,TRBV28,CASSPSGLAGGTSYNEQFF,TGTGCCAGCAGCCCCTCGGGACTAGCGGGAGGGACCTCCTACAATGAGCAGTTCTTC
TRBD1,.,13,TRBJ1-2,TRBV6-1,CASRGTGDYGYTF,TGTGCCAGCAGGGGGACAGGGGACTATGGCTACACCTTC
.,.,14,TRBJ1-3,TRBV6-1,CASMTANSGNTIYF,TGTGCCAGCATGACAGCCAACTCTGGAAACACCATATATTTT
.,.,13,TRBJ1-1,TRBV27,CASRHWGGTEAFF,TGTGCCAGCAGACACTGGGGGGGCACTGAAGCTTTCTTT
.,.,17,TRBJ1-1,TRBV2,CASSVTNLGYGNTEAFF,TGTGCCAGCAGTGTCACTAATTTAGGGTATGGGAACACTGAAGCTTTCTTT
.,.,14,TRBJ1-5,TRBV19,CASSISTGLQPQHF,TGTGCCAGTAGTATTTCTACAGGTCTTCAGCCCCAGCATTTT
.,few,11,TRBJ1-1,TRBV20-1,CSARGDGEAFF,TGCAGTGCTAGGGGGGACGGTGAAGCTTTCTTT
TRBD1,.,15,TRBJ1-3,TRBV27,CASSLGRGLGNTIYF,TGTGCCAGCAGTTTGGGCAGGGGGCTTGGAAACACCATATATTTT
.,.,12,TRBJ2-5,TRBV5-1,CASSLDGETQYF,TGCGCCAGCAGCTTGGACGGGGAGACCCAGTACTTC
.,once,12,TRBJ2-7,TRBV5-5,CASSWGTYEQYF,TGTGCCAGCAGCTGGGGGACCTACGAGCAGTACTTC
TRBD2,.,19,TRBJ2-5,TRBV4-1,CASSQESLKSTSSEGTQYF,TGCGCCAGCAGCCAGGAAAGCCTAAAATCGACTAGCAGTGAGGGGACCCAGTACTTC
.,.,15,TRBJ2-2,TRBV9,CASSAAPVVTGELFF,TGTGCCAGCAGCGCGGCCCCAGTGGTCACCGGGGAGCTGTTTTTT
.,.,13,TRBJ2-7,TRBV9,CASSVGPHGEQYF,TGTGCCAGCAGCGTAGGCCCGCATGGCGAGCAGTACTTC
.,.,15,TRBJ2-3,TRBV28,CASSFEGTSTDTQYF,TGTGCCAGCAGTTTTGAGGGCACTAGCACAGATACGCAGTATTTT
TRBD1,.,13,TRBJ1-2,TRBV7-9,CASSLPTGDGYTF,TGTGCCAGCAGCTTACCGACAGGGGATGGCTACACCTTC
.,.,15,TRBJ2-3,TRBV5-4,CASSLGRPAGDTQYF,TGTGCCAGCAGCTTGGGCCGGCCAGCGGGTGATACGCAGTATTTT
.,.,14,TRBJ1-6,TRBV19,CASSTAGGDSPLHF,TGTGCCAGTAGTACTGCCGGGGGTGATTCACCCCTCCACTTT
TRBD2,.,17,TRBJ2-5,TRBV18,CASSPSGSTSGRETQYF,TGTGCCAGCTCACCATCTGGCTCGACTAGCGGGAGAGAGACCCAGTACTTC
.,.,16,TRBJ2-6,TRBV19,CASNPVPQSGANVLTF,TGTGCCAGTAATCCAGTGCCACAATCCGGGGCCAACGTCCTGACTTTC
TRBD2,.,17,TRBJ2-3,TRBV4-2,CASSQEGRERRTDTQYF,TGTGCCAGCAGCCAAGAGGGGCGGGAGCGGAGAACAGATACGCAGTATTTT
TRBD1,.,17,TRBJ1-5,TRBV19,CASSIDGTGISNQPQHF,TGTGCCAGTAGTATAGACGGGACAGGGATTAGCAATCAGCCCCAGCATTTT
.,.,14,TRBJ1-3,TRBV11-3,CASSSSRERYTIYF,TGTGCCAGCAGCTCATCCAGGGAAAGGTACACCATATATTTT
.,.,15,TRBJ1-2,TRBV10-3,CAIRGPPPSNYGYTF,TGTGCCATCAGAGGCCCTCCCCCATCTAACTATGGCTACACCTTC
.,.,11,TRBJ2-3,TRBV11-2,CASSWSDTQYF,TGTGCCAGCAGCTGGTCAGATACGCAGTATTTT
.,.,12,TRBJ2-3,TRBV28,CASSTSTDTQYF,TGTGCCAGCAGCACTAGCACAGATACGCAGTATTTT
TRBD2,.,15,TRBJ2-1,TRBV28,CASSSLAGNNNEQFF,TGTGCCAGCAGCTCTCTAGCGGGCAACAACAATGAGCAGTTCTTC
.,.,14,TRBJ2-7,TRBV28,CASSPAGGAYEQYF,TGTGCCAGCAGTCCGGCGGGCGGCGCCTACGAGCAGTACTTC
TRBD1,.,13,TRBJ2-7,TRBV27,CASSFQTGAEQYF,TGTGCCAGCAGTTTTCAGACAGGGGCCGAGCAGTACTTC
.,.,14,TRBJ1-1,TRBV28,CASSLESVGAEAFF,TGTGCCAGCAGTTTAGAGTCGGTTGGGGCTGAAGCTTTCTTT
.,.,17,TRBJ2-1,TRBV28,CASSLPGLPGSYNEQFF,TGTGCCAGCAGTTTACCTGGACTCCCGGGTTCCTACAATGAGCAGTTCTTC
.,.,13,TRBJ2-3,TRBV4-3,CASSQENGRGQYF,TGCGCCAGCAGCCAAGAGAACGGGAGAGGGCAGTATTTT
.,.,17,TRBJ2-6,TRBV11-2,CASSAVTGLGGANVLTF,TGTGCCAGCAGCGCGGTGACAGGCCTTGGAGGGGCCAACGTCCTGACTTTC
TRBD1,.,16,TRBJ2-5,TRBV10-3,CAISESRQGAGETQYF,TGTGCCATCAGTGAGTCGAGACAGGGGGCGGGAGAGACCCAGTACTTC
TRBD2,.,15,TRBJ2-7,TRBV9,CAPPGGNPFLYEQYF,TGTGCCCCTCCGGGAGGGAATCCTTTTCTCTACGAGCAGTACTTC
TRBD2,once,15,TRBJ2-3,TRBV25-1,CASSLLAGATDTQYF,TGTGCCAGCAGTTTGCTAGCGGGAGCCACAGATACGCAGTATTTT
.,.,18,TRBJ1-1,TRBV28,CASSFFLSGTEGDTEAFF,TGTGCCAGCAGTTTTTTCCTTTCCGGGACGGAAGGTGACACTGAAGCTTTCTTT
.,.,13,TRBJ2-7,TRBV6-5,CASRKGQLYEQYF,TGTGCCAGCAGGAAAGGACAGCTCTACGAGCAGTACTTC
.,.,14,TRBJ1-1,TRBV6-5,CASRRTVGGSEAFF,TGTGCCAGCAGACGTACTGTGGGCGGAAGTGAAGCTTTCTTT
.,once,16,TRBJ2-1,TRBV4-2,CASSQDYGPSWNEQFF,TGTGCCAGCAGCCAAGACTACGGGCCTAGTTGGAATGAGCAGTTCTTC
TRBD2,.,16,TRBJ2-2,TRBV7-2,CASSPREREHTGELFF,TGTGCCAGCAGCCCTCGGGAGCGGGAGCACACCGGGGAGCTGTTTTTT
TRBD2,.,16,TRBJ2-1,TRBV18,CASSPRRLAGVNEQFF,TGTGCCAGCTCACCCCGGCGGCTAGCGGGAGTCAATGAGCAGTTCTTC
TRBD2,.,17,TRBJ2-3,TRBV19,CASSNPSGRRVTDTQYF,TGTGCCAGTAGTAATCCTAGCGGGAGAAGAGTGACAGATACGCAGTATTTT
.,few,13,TRBJ1-1,TRBV18,CASSPGINTEAFF,TGTGCCAGCTCACCTGGGATTAACACTGAAGCTTTCTTT
.,.,15,TRBJ2-4,TRBV7-9,CASSETTGTSNIQYF,TGTGCCAGCAGCGAGACTACCGGGACATCAAACATTCAGTACTTC
TRBD1,.,16,TRBJ1-4,TRBV15,CATSRARGATNEKLFF,TGTGCCACCAGCAGAGCCAGGGGGGCAACTAATGAAAAACTGTTTTTT
TRBD1,few,13,TRBJ1-2,TRBV14,CASSPRTGHGYTF,TGTGCCAGCAGCCCTCGGACAGGTCATGGCTACACCTTC